The source of this T cell receptor (beta chain) is a study of T cell repertoires in cytomegalovirus infection. The study, taken as a whole, reports: HLA-C-restricted CMV clonotypes gave the most frequent clonotype in two of eight donors.

Via MiXCR, TCRdb re-called the reads, giving one row per CDR3 protein. Among some 700,000 distinct CDR3 sequences, roughly 30% were seen once, and the ten largest hold roughly 20%. About this clonotype itself: Its cognate antigen is unknown.

V lost 0 bases, J lost 5 bases, and 6 bases stayed unmatched. The germline V gene has CDR1 SGHDT and CDR2 YYEEEE. This CDR3 contains 16 residues. The clonotype comes from a human donor in good health (CMV status not recorded). Some clones in this sample may be carry-over from other donors' samples. V is TRBV5-6 and J is TRBJ2-2, with 8 bases identical to TRBD2. The specimen was cultured PBMCs, collected from culture after CMV antigen stimulation. The CDR3 spells CASSLERGGLTGELFF. The CDR3 DNA sequence: TGTGCCAGCAGCTTGGAACGGGGGGGCCTTACCGGGGAGCTGTTTTTT.